The present T cell receptor beta chain was sequenced within a study of cytomegalovirus exposure and HLA in healthy donors. A multiplex PCR was run with 60 Vbeta primers and 13 Jbeta primers. Data came from immunoSEQ multiplex PCR; TCRdb stores just in-frame clones and leaves some out. The sample yields 85,000 to 100,000 clones, 86% seen once. There are 13 residues in the CDR3. Germline CDR1 SQVTM, CDR2 ANQGSEA. Trimming shortened V by 6 bases and J by 3 bases, and 14 bases separated the two germline ends. Of note for this clone: Its antigen is undetermined.

General study results and limits: Likely technical artifact: a cluster of highly shared sequence variants. Follow-up analysis later connected one missense variant in DCLRE1C with trimming of TCR beta V- and J-genes. A later analysis showed TCR association rates differing by HLA locus, peaking at DRB1 and lowest at HLA-C.

The sample comprised PBMCs. The receptor's source is a man aged 25 to 40 in good health and CMV-seropositive. J is TRBJ1-1 and V is TRBV29-1, with TRBD1 as a possible D gene (5 bases). The CDR3 bases are TGCAGCGTAGCGGAGGGAGGGGACACTGAAGCTTTCTTT. Amino acids: CSVAEGGDTEAFF.